A single sample gave rise to the 2 T cell receptor beta chains below, sequenced in a study of cytomegalovirus exposure and HLA in healthy donors (TCRdb year 2017). The protocol used for the library was the immunoSEQ multiplex PCR assay. For the multiplex PCR, a mixture combining 60 forward primers for TCR Vbeta segments and 13 reverse primers for TCR Jbeta segments was used. The table was pulled from immuneACCESS by TCRdb, which kept in-frame rearrangements only. Such tables lose some clones; where checked, under half of the loss comes from unresolved V genes, and the rest has no known cause. The table kept for this sample lists 65,000 to 85,000 clones. Over 1.2% of the sample is held by the ten biggest clonotypes. The material sequenced was PBMCs. These receptors originate from a woman aged 60-75 years in good health and CMV-seronegative.

The CDR3 protein is CASSLNHQDREYGYTF. The CDR3 coding sequence is TGTGCCAGCTCACTCAATCACCAGGACAGGGAATATGGCTACACCTTC. The J gene is TRBJ1-2, the V gene TRBV18; 8 bases are a match to TRBD1. The CDR3 has 16 amino acids. CDR1 KGHSH and CDR2 LQKENI come from the germline V gene. The V gene end was trimmed by 4 bases and the J gene end by 5 bases; junction bases not matched to a gene: 12.

J is TRBJ1-2 and V is TRBV28; D remains ambiguous. The germline V gene has CDR1 MDHEN and CDR2 SYDVKM. Between the trimmed V and J ends, which lost 4 bases and 4 bases, there was a span of 19 bases. This CDR3 region has 16 residues. CDR3 in DNA: TGTGCCAGCAGTTCGCGGTTTAGCCTCTCGGGCTATGGCTACACCTTC. It encodes CASSSRFSLSGYGYTF.